Each of the 14 T cell receptor beta chains below was sequenced from the same sample in a study of blood T cell dynamics during melanoma immunotherapy. Generated by immunoSEQ multiplex PCR, the TCRdb table keeps only in-frame clones and is missing some. The sample records 25,000 to 30,000 clones, roughly 88% being singletons. Time point defined: week 3, after first cycle of checkpoint inhibitor. The sequencing used blood, collected from a patient treated with checkpoint blockade. The source is a human donor with melanoma.

The rearrangement joins TRBV5-1 to TRBJ2-5; D is perhaps TRBD2 (5 bases). Trimming cost V 2 bases and J 2 bases, with 13 bases left between them. The length of the CDR3 is 15 residues. The germline gives CDR1 SGHRS, CDR2 YFSETQ. Here the CDR3 reads CASSLNAGRQETQYF. CDR3 bases: TGCGCCAGCAGCTTAAATGCGGGTCGGCAAGAGACCCAGTACTTC.

The chain carries TRBV6-1 and TRBJ2-5, with a weak D call TRBD2 (5 bases). There are 13 residues in the CDR3. The germline V and J ends were trimmed by 10 bases and 3 bases, with 15 bases remaining between them. In germline, CDR1 is MNHNS, CDR2 SASEGT. CDR3 sequence: CATTDLLKETQYF. The CDR3 DNA reads TGTGCCACCACGGACTTACTAAAAGAGACCCAGTACTTC.

The rearrangement links TRBV27 to TRBJ1-2, with 7 bases that match TRBD1. Germline CDR1 is MNHEY and CDR2 is SMNVEV (reference sequence). With V trimmed by 8 bases and J by 4 bases, 4 bases remained unmatched. The CDR3 sequence is 12 residues long. The CDR3 sequence is CASGDSPYGYTF. The CDR3 DNA sequence: TGTGCCAGCGGGGACAGCCCCTATGGCTACACCTTC.

This clone has a single count. The chain recombines TRBV11-2 with TRBJ2-1; D unclear. The V and J ends lost 0 bases and 0 bases respectively, with 6 bases between them. CDR1 SGHAT and CDR2 FQNNGV come from the germline V gene. This CDR3 is 15 amino acids long. The CDR3 bases are TGTGCCAGCAGCTTAGAGGTCAGCTCCTACAATGAGCAGTTCTTC. This translates into CASSLEVSSYNEQFF.

To note about this clone: The same CDR3 can be traced to other DNA sequences in this sample. The chain is built from TRBV27 and TRBJ1-5, with TRBD1 matching over 8 bases. Germline values: CDR1 MNHEY, CDR2 SMNVEV (reference sequence). This CDR3 has 14 amino acids. V lost 6 bases and J lost 1; bases outside the gene matches: 2. CDR3 nucleotide sequence: TGTGCCAGCAGGACAGGGGTCAGCAATCAGCCCCAGCATTTT. The encoded protein is CASRTGVSNQPQHF.

This clone was detected only once. V gene TRBV5-1 combines with J gene TRBJ1-1, with 8 bases identical to TRBD1. V dropped 3 bases and J dropped 4; count of bases not matched to a gene: 5. Germline CDR1 SGHRS, CDR2 YFSETQ. The CDR3 runs 14 residues. The CDR3 loop reads CASSWGQESTEAFF. The CDR3 nucleotides are TGCGCCAGCAGCTGGGGACAGGAGAGCACTGAAGCTTTCTTT. Supplemented by reference TRBV5-1 and TRBJ1-1, the full variable domain reads KAGVTQTPRYLIKTRGQQVTLSCSPISGHRSVSWYQQTPGQGLQFLFEYFSETQRNKGNFPGRFSGRQFSNSRSEMNVSTLELGDSALYLCASSWGQESTEAFFGQGTRLTVV.

The V gene is TRBV5-5, the J gene TRBJ2-3, with D unresolved. V was pared by 3 bases and J by 0 bases, with 14 bases between. The CDR3 runs to 16 residues. Germline loops: CDR1 SGHKS, CDR2 YYEKEE (reference sequence). CDR3 DNA sequence: TGTGCCAGCAGCTCGTACAGCCAGCCTAGCACAGATACGCAGTATTTT. Its translation: CASSSYSQPSTDTQYF.

This clone came up a few times. The CDR3 is CASSEDVSPWTEAFF. The CDR3 DNA is TGTGCCAGCAGTGAGGATGTATCCCCGTGGACTGAAGCTTTCTTT. The chain uses TRBV2 and TRBJ1-1; no clear D. This CDR3 contains 15 residues. Trimming pared 3 bases from V and 5 bases from J, leaving 16 bases between. Germline loops: CDR1 SNHLY, CDR2 FYNNEI.

The J gene is TRBJ1-2, the V gene TRBV5-4, with TRBD1 identical over 8 bases. Germline V gene lookup returns CDR1 SGHNT and CDR2 YYREEE (reference sequence). Losses at the gene ends were 3 bases for V and 7 bases for J; bases not matched to a gene: 14. CDR3 size: 16 residues. The CDR3 nucleotides are TGTGCCAGCAGCTCTGGGGGACAGGCCTACATTCTTGGCTACACCTTC. Residues: CASSSGGQAYILGYTF.

This clone was counted a few times. The rearrangement links TRBV7-3 to TRBJ1-5; D is perhaps TRBD1 (5 bases). With 2 bases removed from V and 0 bases from J, the gap between germline ends came to 8 bases. CDR3 size: 15 residues. Germline CDR1 is SGHTA and CDR2 is FQGTGA. The CDR3 DNA reads as TGTGCCAGCAGCTTATTGGGGGATAGCAATCAGCCCCAGCATTTT. Its protein product is CASSLLGDSNQPQHF.

The J gene is TRBJ2-3, the V gene TRBV27; 14 bases match TRBD2. Germline-derived CDR1 and CDR2 are MNHEY and SMNVEV (reference sequence). The junction had 4 bases not matched to a gene; V was cut back by 5 bases and J by 6 bases. The CDR3 runs 15 residues. The CDR3 nucleotides are TGTGCCAGCAGTGCTCGGACTAGCGGGAGGGATACGCAGTATTTT. This encodes CASSARTSGRDTQYF.

This sequence joins TRBV4-1 and TRBJ2-6; 8 bases line up with TRBD2. From germline, CDR1 is MGHRA and CDR2 YSYEKL. There are 18 residues in the CDR3. V was pared by 3 bases and J by 2 bases, with 9 bases of the junction left unmatched. The CDR3 region has the DNA TGCGCCAGCAGCCACGTACCCAAAGCGGGGGCTGGGGCCAACGTCCTGACTTTC. It specifies CASSHVPKAGAGANVLTF.

This chain uses TRBV13 with TRBJ2-5, with a weak D call TRBD2 (5 bases). The length of the CDR3 is 14 residues. V dropped 5 bases and J dropped 1 base, with 11 bases sitting between them. Germline CDR1 reads PRHDT; CDR2 reads FYEKMQ (reference sequence). The CDR3 protein is CASSHQAGQETQYF. CDR3 DNA sequence: TGTGCCAGCAGCCACCAGGCGGGCCAAGAGACCCAGTACTTC.

The chain combines TRBV7-9 with TRBJ2-1, with TRBD2 matching 10 bases. Per germline, CDR1 SEHNR and CDR2 FQNEAQ (reference sequence). CDR3 length: 15 amino acids. V trimming: 1 base; J trimming: 9 bases; junction bases outside the gene matches: 6. The CDR3 loop is CASSLEPAGGPEQFF. CDR3 nucleotides: TGTGCCAGCAGCTTAGAACCAGCGGGAGGGCCTGAGCAGTTCTTC.